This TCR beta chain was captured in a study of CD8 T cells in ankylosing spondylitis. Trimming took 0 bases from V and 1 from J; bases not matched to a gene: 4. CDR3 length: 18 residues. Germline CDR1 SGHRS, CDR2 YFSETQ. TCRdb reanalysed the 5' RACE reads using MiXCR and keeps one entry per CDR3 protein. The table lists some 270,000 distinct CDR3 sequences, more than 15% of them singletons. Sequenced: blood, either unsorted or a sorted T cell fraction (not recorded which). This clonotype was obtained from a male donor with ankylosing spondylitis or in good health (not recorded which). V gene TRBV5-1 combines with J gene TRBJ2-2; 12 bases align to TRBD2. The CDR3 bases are TGCGCCAGCAGCTTGGGGACTAGCGGGATGTTGAACACCGGGGAGCTGTTTTTT. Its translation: CASSLGTSGMLNTGELFF.